A selection of T cell receptor beta chains follows, all from one sample in a study of cytomegalovirus exposure and HLA in healthy donors. Libraries were prepared by immunoSEQ multiplex PCR; TCRdb keeps only in-frame clonotypes and omits some of them. The table has about 120,000 clones, about 80% seen once. The sequenced sample consisted of PBMCs. These receptors came from a woman aged 40 to 55 in good health and CMV-seropositive. Both conserved end residues are part of each CDR3.

V | length | CDR3
TRBV11-1 | 17 | CASSLVLAPSFSYEQYF
TRBV9 | 14 | CASSVDHGPYGYTF
TRBV2 | 15 | CASKSVSLSNQPQHF
TRBV11-2 | 19 | CASSWVQRVPSSSYNEQFF
TRBV7-2 | 15 | CASSLRGGAPYEQYF
TRBV5-1 | 14 | CASSSPTGYTEAFF
TRBV10-3 | 20 | CAIRREGGTSGRKGYNEQFF
TRBV7-6 | 15 | CASSLNSGRTYEQYF
TRBV28 | 11 | CASSFSYEQYF
TRBV5-5 | 16 | CASSLTDRGGNQPQHF